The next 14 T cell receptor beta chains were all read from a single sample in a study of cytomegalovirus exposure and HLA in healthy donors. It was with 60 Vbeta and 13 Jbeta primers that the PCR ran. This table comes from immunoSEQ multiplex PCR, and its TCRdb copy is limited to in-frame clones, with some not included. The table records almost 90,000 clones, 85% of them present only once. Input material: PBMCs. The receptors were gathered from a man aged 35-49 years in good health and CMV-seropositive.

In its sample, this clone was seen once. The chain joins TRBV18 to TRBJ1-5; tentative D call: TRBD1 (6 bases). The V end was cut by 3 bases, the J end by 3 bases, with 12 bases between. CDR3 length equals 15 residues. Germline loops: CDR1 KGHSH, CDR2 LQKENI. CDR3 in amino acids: CASSPGGAANQPQHF. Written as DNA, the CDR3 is TGTGCCAGCTCACCGGGGGGGGCTGCCAATCAGCCCCAGCATTTT. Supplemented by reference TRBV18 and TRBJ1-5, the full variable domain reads NAGVMQNPRHLVRRRGQEARLRCSPMKGHSHVYWYRQLPEEGLKFMVYLQKENIIDESGMPKERFSAEFPKEGPSILRIQQVVRGDSAAYFCASSPGGAANQPQHFGDGTRLSIL.

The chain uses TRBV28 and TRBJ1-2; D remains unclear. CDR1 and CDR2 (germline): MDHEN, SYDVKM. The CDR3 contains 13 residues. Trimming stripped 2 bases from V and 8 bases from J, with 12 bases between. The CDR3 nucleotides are TGTGCCAGCAGTTTAGGGAGAGCGGGGGGCTACACCTTC. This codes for CASSLGRAGGYTF.

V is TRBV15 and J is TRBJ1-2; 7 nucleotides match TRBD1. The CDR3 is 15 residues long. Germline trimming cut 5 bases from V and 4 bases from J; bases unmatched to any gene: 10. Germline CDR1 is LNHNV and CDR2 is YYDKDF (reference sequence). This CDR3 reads CATSVGQEALYGYTF. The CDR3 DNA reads TGTGCCACCAGCGTTGGACAGGAAGCCCTCTATGGCTACACCTTC.

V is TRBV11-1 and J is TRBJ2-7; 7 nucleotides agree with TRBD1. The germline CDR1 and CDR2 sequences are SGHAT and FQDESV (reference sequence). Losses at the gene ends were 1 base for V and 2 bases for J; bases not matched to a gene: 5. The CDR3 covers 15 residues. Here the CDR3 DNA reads TGTGCCAGCAGCTTAGTTCGGGACAGAACCTACGAGCAGTACTTC. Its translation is CASSLVRDRTYEQYF.

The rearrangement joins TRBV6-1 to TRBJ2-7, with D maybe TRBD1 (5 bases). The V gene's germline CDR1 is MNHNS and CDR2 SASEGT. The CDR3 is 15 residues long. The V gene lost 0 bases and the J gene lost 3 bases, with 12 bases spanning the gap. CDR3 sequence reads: CASSEARQGYYEQYF. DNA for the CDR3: TGTGCCAGCAGTGAAGCAAGGCAGGGTTACTACGAGCAGTACTTC.

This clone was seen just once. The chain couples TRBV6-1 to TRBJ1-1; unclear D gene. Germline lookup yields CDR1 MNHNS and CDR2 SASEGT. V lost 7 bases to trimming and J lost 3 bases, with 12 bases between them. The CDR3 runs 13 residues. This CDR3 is CASKVGRDTEAFF. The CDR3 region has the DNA TGTGCCAGCAAGGTGGGCCGTGACACTGAAGCTTTCTTT.

CDR3 bases: TGCGCCAGCAGCCAAGGGGCTACAGGCTACGAGCAGTACTTC. It translates to CASSQGATGYEQYF. V gene TRBV4-1 combines with J gene TRBJ2-5; tentatively, D is TRBD1 (5 bases). The DNA end favors TRBJ2-7, so the J call may be wrong. This CDR3 comprises 14 residues. Looked up from germline, CDR1 is MGHRA and CDR2 is YSYEKL.

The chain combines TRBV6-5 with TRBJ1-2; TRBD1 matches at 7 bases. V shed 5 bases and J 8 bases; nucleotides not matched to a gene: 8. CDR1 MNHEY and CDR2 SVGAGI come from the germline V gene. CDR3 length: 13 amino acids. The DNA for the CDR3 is TGTGCCAGCAGTACCCGGGACAGTGGCGGCTACACCTTC. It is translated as CASSTRDSGGYTF.

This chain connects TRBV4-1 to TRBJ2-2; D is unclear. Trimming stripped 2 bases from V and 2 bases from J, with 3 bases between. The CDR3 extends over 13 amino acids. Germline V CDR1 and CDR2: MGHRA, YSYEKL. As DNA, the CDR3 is TGCGCCAGCAGCCAAACAAACACCGGGGAGCTGTTTTTT. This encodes CASSQTNTGELFF.

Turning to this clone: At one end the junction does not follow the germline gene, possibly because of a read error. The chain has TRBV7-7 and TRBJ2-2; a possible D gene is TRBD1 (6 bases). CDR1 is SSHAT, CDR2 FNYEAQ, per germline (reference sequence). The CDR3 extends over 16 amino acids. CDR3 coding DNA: TGTGCTAGCAGTTCTGGACAGTCTGGCCAATTCGGGGAGCTGTTTTTT. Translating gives CASSSGQSGQFGELFF.

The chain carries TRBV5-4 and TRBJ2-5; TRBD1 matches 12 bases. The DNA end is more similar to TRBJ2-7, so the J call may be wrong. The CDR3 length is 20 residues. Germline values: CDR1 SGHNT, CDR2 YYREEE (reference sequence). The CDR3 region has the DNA TGTGCCAGCATCACCCTGGGTAGGGACAGGGGGCGCCGGACTCCTTCCGAGCAGTACTTC. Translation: CASITLGRDRGRRTPSEQYF.

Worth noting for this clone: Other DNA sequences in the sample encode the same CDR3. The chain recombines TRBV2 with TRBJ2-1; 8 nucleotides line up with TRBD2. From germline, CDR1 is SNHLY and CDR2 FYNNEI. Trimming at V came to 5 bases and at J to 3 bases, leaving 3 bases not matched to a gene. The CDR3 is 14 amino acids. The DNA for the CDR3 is TGTGCCAGCAGTCGCAGCGGGAGCTACAATGAGCAGTTCTTC. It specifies CASSRSGSYNEQFF.

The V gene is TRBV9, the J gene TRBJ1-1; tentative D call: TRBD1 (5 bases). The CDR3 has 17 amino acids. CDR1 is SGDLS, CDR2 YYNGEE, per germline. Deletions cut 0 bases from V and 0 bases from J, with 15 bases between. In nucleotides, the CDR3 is TGTGCCAGCAGCGTAGAAGGAACAGGCCACCTGAACACTGAAGCTTTCTTT. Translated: CASSVEGTGHLNTEAFF.

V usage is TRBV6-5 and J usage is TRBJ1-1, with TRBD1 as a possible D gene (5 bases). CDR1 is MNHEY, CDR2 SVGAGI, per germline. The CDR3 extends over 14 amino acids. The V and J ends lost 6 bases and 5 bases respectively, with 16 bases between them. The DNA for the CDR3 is TGTGCCAGCAGAGACGCGGGGGAGTGGACTGAAGCTTTCTTT. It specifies CASRDAGEWTEAFF.